These T cell receptor beta chains were read from a single sample in a study of blood T cell repertoires in COVID-19. Clones were read by immunoSEQ multiplex PCR, and TCRdb kept only the in-frame ones, dropping some. Counted here are 190,000 or so clones, roughly 80% occurring once; the ten biggest clones make up less than 15%. Specimen: peripheral blood. The receptors come from a man aged 45-65 years who had recovered from COVID-19. The CDR3 runs from the conserved cysteine through the conserved F or W. A D gene is named only where the DNA matches it firmly. The listing skips clone size in some rows; elsewhere it reads once, few, many or a size class.

CDR3nt,CDR3aa,abundance,v_gene,j_gene,d_gene
TGCAGCGTTGGAACCCACAGGGAGACCCAGTACTTC,CSVGTHRETQYF,NA,TRBV29-1,TRBJ2-5,NA
TGTGCCAGCTCACCGACAGGGGTACACGAGCAGTACTTC,CASSPTGVHEQYF,NA,TRBV18,TRBJ2-7,TRBD1
TGTGCCAGCAGTGAATCTCTAGCGGTAACCTACGAGCAGTACTTC,CASSESLAVTYEQYF,NA,TRBV2,TRBJ2-7,TRBD2
TGCGCCAGCAGCCCCGGGACAGGGAAAGAAAAACTGTTTTTT,CASSPGTGKEKLFF,NA,TRBV5-1,TRBJ1-4,TRBD1
TGTGCCAGCAGTGCGGCACTAGCGGGAGGCAATGAGCAGTTCTTC,CASSAALAGGNEQFF,NA,TRBV2,TRBJ2-1,TRBD2
TGTGCCAGTAGTATAAAGGGGCAGGGGGCCAGCCGGCAGCATTTT,CASSIKGQGASRQHF,NA,TRBV19,TRBJ1-5,TRBD1
TGTGCCAGTAGTATTGTGTCAGGGGGCTTCACTGAAGCTTTCTTT,CASSIVSGGFTEAFF,NA,TRBV19,TRBJ1-1,TRBD1
TGTGCCAGCAGGAGACTAGCGGCCTACGAGCAGTACTTC,CASRRLAAYEQYF,NA,TRBV27,TRBJ2-7,TRBD2
TGTGCCAGCAGCCCAACAGGGGGAAGAGAGACCCAGTACTTC,CASSPTGGRETQYF,few,TRBV11-2,TRBJ2-5,TRBD1
TGCGCCAGCAGCCAAGAAGTGGGTGCGGCGGGGGAGACCCAGTACTTC,CASSQEVGAAGETQYF,NA,TRBV4-1,TRBJ2-5,NA
TGTGCCAGCAGCTTCCGACAGGGAATCCGATACGAGCAGTACTTC,CASSFRQGIRYEQYF,NA,TRBV7-9,TRBJ2-7,TRBD1
TGTGCCAGCAAGCTAGCAGACACCGGGGAGCTGTTTTTT,CASKLADTGELFF,NA,TRBV2,TRBJ2-2,NA
TGTGCCAGCAGCCAAGTTAATCAACTAGCCAAAAACATTCAGTACTTC,CASSQVNQLAKNIQYF,NA,TRBV3-1/TRBV3-2,TRBJ2-4,NA
TGTGCCAGCAGCTTAGCGGGAGGATGGTCAGATACGCAGTATTTT,CASSLAGGWSDTQYF,NA,TRBV7-2,TRBJ2-3,NA
TGTGCCAGCAGCCGTCGGGACACCGGCCCCTACGAGCAGTACTTC,CASSRRDTGPYEQYF,NA,TRBV3-1/TRBV3-2,TRBJ2-7,NA
TGTGCCAGCAGTTTATGGACAGGGTTCGACGAGCAGTACTTC,CASSLWTGFDEQYF,NA,TRBV27,TRBJ2-7,TRBD1
TGTGCCAGCAGCCAAGTTAATAGCGGGAGGGCAATCTCCTACAATGAGCAGTTCTTC,CASSQVNSGRAISYNEQFF,few,TRBV3-1/TRBV3-2,TRBJ2-1,TRBD2
TGTGCCAGCAAACCGGGAAACGGGAGAACCGAGCAGTACTTC,CASKPGNGRTEQYF,NA,TRBV6-5,TRBJ2-7,NA
TGTGCCAGCAGCTTTCGTCCCCGGAGCACAGATACGCAGTATTTT,CASSFRPRSTDTQYF,NA,TRBV9,TRBJ2-3,NA
TGTGCCAGTAGTTGGGTACGACAGGGGGCTGATCAGCCCCAGCATTTT,CASSWVRQGADQPQHF,NA,TRBV19,TRBJ1-5,TRBD1
TGTGCCAGCAGCTTAGCGCAGAACGTTGCCGCTTATGGCTACACCTTC,CASSLAQNVAAYGYTF,NA,TRBV7-2,TRBJ1-2,NA
TGTGCCAGCAGACAGGTATCCTACAATGAGCAGTTCTTC,CASRQVSYNEQFF,NA,TRBV6-5,TRBJ2-1,NA
TGCGCCAGCAGCCAAGAGCTTTCAGGACTAGTCCAAGAGACCCAGTACTTC,CASSQELSGLVQETQYF,NA,TRBV4-3,TRBJ2-5,TRBD2